This T cell receptor (beta chain) is from a study of regulatory T cells in long-lasting Graves disease. Germline V gives CDR1 MNHNS, CDR2 SASEGT. Deletions cut 10 bases from V and 2 bases from J, with 14 bases between. This CDR3 is built from 14 residues. CDR3-region Arm-PCR and iRepertoire HTBI primers produced the TCR beta libraries. Each CDR3 protein is one row after TCRdb ran MiXCR on the multiplex PCR reads. The sample lists over 650,000 distinct CDR3 sequences, about 30% seen once, with 35% to 55% in the top ten. Indicated time point: persistent/refractory GD, antithyroid drugs over 5 years with positive TRAb. PBMC RNA served as the TCR library source.

The chain links TRBV6-1 to TRBJ2-2; no reliable D call. The sample here was peripheral blood mononuclear cells (PBMCs), taken when the disease was refractory, from a patient treated with antithyroid drugs. The receptor's source is a female donor with Graves disease. This chain's CDR3 is CATQAALNTGELFF. The CDR3 bases are TGTGCCACCCAAGCAGCGCTTAACACCGGGGAGCTGTTTTTT.